This passage covers 17 T cell receptor beta chains from one sample sequenced in a study of beta chain features in type 1 diabetes. General study results and limits: A moderate, significant TCRB CDR3 shortening appeared in type 1 diabetes across four CD4+ subsets.

For these receptors, no antigen is known. Every bit of the isolated RNA underwent reverse transcription, so sequencing read expressed TCRB transcripts. Only in-frame clones appear in the TCRdb table, and some are missing; sequencing was by immunoSEQ multiplex PCR. The sample yields 550,000 to 850,000 clones, roughly 13% seen once. The sample taken for sequencing was naive CD4+ T cells from blood. The receptors stem from a man aged 18 to 29 with type 1 diabetes.

This chain connects TRBV30 to TRBJ1-5, with 7 positions matching TRBD1. The germline V gene has CDR1 GTSNPN and CDR2 SVGIG (reference sequence). The junction had 9 bases not matched to a gene; V was cut back by 3 bases and J by 1 base. The CDR3 length is 16 residues. The CDR3 DNA reads as TGTGCCTGGAGCAAACAGGGGTATGGAAGCAATCAGCCCCAGCATTTT. This sequence encodes CAWSKQGYGSNQPQHF.

This clone has a handful of counts. The genes are TRBV6-6 and TRBJ1-5; no definite D call. The germline V and J ends were trimmed by 4 bases and 8 bases, with 9 bases remaining between them. Germline CDR1 reads MNHNY; CDR2 reads SVGAGI (reference sequence). The CDR3 spans 12 residues. The CDR3: CASSLLREPQHF. The CDR3 nucleotides read TGTGCCAGCAGTTTACTAAGGGAGCCCCAGCATTTT.

This clone was seen only a few times. This rearrangement joins TRBV30 to TRBJ2-6; D gene uncertain. Germline assignment: CDR1 GTSNPN and CDR2 SVGIG (reference sequence). This CDR3 is 15 amino acids long. V was clipped by 4 bases and J by 0 bases, with 10 bases between them. This chain's CDR3 is CAWIGRYSGANVLTF. As DNA, the CDR3 is TGTGCCTGGATAGGACGGTACTCTGGGGCCAACGTCCTGACTTTC. Together with reference TRBV30 and TRBJ2-6, the CDR3 gives the full variable domain: SQTIHQWPATLVQPVGSPLSLECTVEGTSNPNLYWYRQAAGRGLQLLFYSVGIGQISSEVPQNLSASRPQDRQFILSSKKLLLSDSGFYLCAWIGRYSGANVLTFGAGSRLTVL.

This clone was picked up a small number of times. The chain joins TRBV7-9 to TRBJ2-3, with D unclear. This CDR3 is built from 15 residues. Germline CDR1 and CDR2: SEHNR and FQNEAQ (reference sequence). Trimming removed 2 bases from V and 0 bases from J, with 9 bases in between. The CDR3 spells CASSLPRSSTDTQYF. CDR3 nucleotides: TGTGCCAGCAGCTTACCCAGATCTAGCACAGATACGCAGTATTTT.

The V and J genes are TRBV6-6 and TRBJ1-5; TRBD1 is a possible D gene (5 bases). Germline CDR1 and CDR2: MNHNY and SVGAGI (reference sequence). The CDR3 contains 14 residues. Trimming pared 7 bases from V and 3 bases from J, leaving 13 bases between. The CDR3 nucleotides read TGTGCCAGCACCCCGGGGGGACCCAATCAGCCCCAGCATTTT. Translation: CASTPGGPNQPQHF.

This clone was picked up a small number of times. The V call is TRBV14, the J call TRBJ2-7, with D uncertain. Germline V gene data show CDR1 as SGHDN and CDR2 as FVKESK. This CDR3 spans 17 amino acids. V lost 1 base and J lost 4, with 20 bases in between. The CDR3 nucleotides read TGTGCCAGCAGCCAAGCACTACAAGGCCCTTGGACGTACGAGCAGTACTTC. Translated, it gives CASSQALQGPWTYEQYF. Filled out from reference TRBV14 and TRBJ2-7, the complete variable domain reads EAGVTQFPSHSVIEKGQTVTLRCDPISGHDNLYWYRRVMGKEIKFLLHFVKESKQDESGMPNNRFLAERTGGTYSTLKVQPAELEDSGVYFCASSQALQGPWTYEQYFGPGTRLTVT.

The V gene is TRBV19, the J gene TRBJ1-2; D may be TRBD1 (6 bases). Germline-derived CDR1 and CDR2 are LNHDA and SQIVND (reference sequence). The CDR3 has 14 amino acids. V gave up 5 bases and J gave up 8 bases, with 18 bases separating them. The CDR3 DNA is TGTGCCAGTAGTCCCGGACAGCCTGCCAGAGGCTACACCTTC. It translates to CASSPGQPARGYTF.

This clone was recorded a few times. V gene TRBV28 combines with J gene TRBJ2-7, with D hard to call. Germline V lookup: CDR1 MDHEN, CDR2 SYDVKM. The ends were cut back, 4 bases at V and 4 bases at J, with 14 bases in the middle. CDR3 length equals 14 residues. The CDR3: CASSSGTVFYEQYF. The CDR3 DNA reads TGTGCCAGCAGTTCCGGAACAGTCTTTTACGAGCAGTACTTC.

The CDR3 spells CSAPVGDGYTF. As DNA, the CDR3 is TGCAGTGCTCCGGTCGGGGATGGCTACACCTTC. The rearrangement joins TRBV20-1 to TRBJ1-2, with unresolved D. The germline V and J ends were trimmed by 5 bases and 6 bases, with 10 bases remaining between them. CDR3 length: 11 amino acids. The V gene's germline CDR1 is DFQATT and CDR2 SNEGSKA (reference sequence).

This clone was seen a few times. This sequence joins TRBV7-2 and TRBJ1-5, with TRBD1 identical over 8 bases. The CDR3 runs to 13 residues. CDR1 is SGHTA and CDR2 is FQGNSA in the germline V gene. V gave up 5 bases and J gave up 7 bases; unmatched junction bases: 4. The DNA for the CDR3 is TGTGCCAGCAGCCTACAGGGGGAGCAGCCCCAGCATTTT. Protein: CASSLQGEQPQHF.

This clone has just a few counts. V usage is TRBV5-1 and J usage is TRBJ1-1, with TRBD1 matching 8 bases. CDR1 is SGHRS, CDR2 YFSETQ, per germline. This CDR3 contains 14 residues. Germline trimming cut 4 bases from V and 1 base from J; bases unmatched to any gene: 3. The CDR3 DNA follows: TGCGCCAGCAGCGTTGGACAGGGGAACACTGAAGCTTTCTTT. This translates into CASSVGQGNTEAFF.

Only a few counts were recorded for this clone. The rearrangement links TRBV6-5 to TRBJ2-5; D may match TRBD1 or TRBD2 (5 bases each). The ends were cut back, 5 bases at V and 7 bases at J, with 17 bases in the middle. The CDR3 covers 14 residues. CDR1 is MNHEY, CDR2 SVGAGI, per germline. The CDR3 DNA follows: TGTGCCAGCAGTCCCCGGGACGGAGGATGGACCCAGTACTTC. It translates to CASSPRDGGWTQYF.

V usage is TRBV7-2 and J usage is TRBJ1-6; weak D call: TRBD1 (5 bases). The V gene's germline CDR1 is SGHTA and CDR2 FQGNSA. The CDR3 runs 14 residues. With 3 bases removed from V and 7 bases from J, the gap between germline ends came to 10 bases. CDR3 bases: TGTGCCAGCAGCTTGGGGGGGTACAATTCACCCCTCCACTTT. Its protein product is CASSLGGYNSPLHF.

This clone was seen a few times. V gene TRBV5-1 combines with J gene TRBJ2-5; TRBD1 agrees at 8 bases. V lost 3 bases to trimming and J lost 1 base; unmatched junction nucleotides: 5. The CDR3 spans 15 residues. Germline assignment: CDR1 SGHRS and CDR2 YFSETQ. CDR3 coding DNA: TGCGCCAGCAGCTCAGGGGGCACCTCCCAAGAGACCCAGTACTTC. Protein sequence: CASSSGGTSQETQYF.

The gene calls are TRBV10-3 and TRBJ1-2, with D possibly TRBD1 on 5 matching bases. Germline V gene sequence: CDR1 ENHRY, CDR2 SYGVKD. V was trimmed by 0 bases and J by 0 bases, leaving 8 bases between them. The CDR3 loop spans 15 amino acids. The CDR3 DNA reads TGTGCCATCAGTGAGTCAACAGGAGCTAACTATGGCTACACCTTC. Encoded protein: CAISESTGANYGYTF.

V is TRBV4-1 and J is TRBJ1-1, with TRBD1 matching over 9 bases. This CDR3 is 15 amino acids long. Per germline, CDR1 MGHRA and CDR2 YSYEKL. V trimming: 3 bases; J trimming: 4 bases; junction bases outside the gene matches: 6. Written as DNA, the CDR3 is TGCGCCAGCAGCCAGATGACAGGGGGGACCACTGAAGCTTTCTTT. It specifies CASSQMTGGTTEAFF.

The chain recombines TRBV27 with TRBJ2-4; D is perhaps TRBD1 (6 bases). This CDR3 region has 16 residues. Trimming cost V 3 bases and J 0 bases, with 12 bases left between them. Germline V gives CDR1 MNHEY, CDR2 SMNVEV (reference sequence). Here the CDR3 DNA reads TGTGCCAGCAGTTTCGACAGGTTGATAGCCAAAAACATTCAGTACTTC. Translation gives CASSFDRLIAKNIQYF.